This T cell receptor (beta chain) appears in the sequencing data of a study of T cell responses to AZD1222 COVID-19 vaccine (dated by TCRdb to the early 2020s). The study in broad terms: AZD1222 recipients given second doses at about 4 weeks or at about 12 weeks were pooled, since spike-specific TCR depth and breadth were not found to differ between the two schedules. Enrollment into the trials was organized by age into subgroups of 18-55, 56-69 and 70-plus years, and those subgroups contained approximately 150, 30 and 60 TCR-sequenced participants, respectively. A total of roughly 240 trial participants underwent TCR sequencing, of whom 200 to 220 received two doses of AZD1222 and roughly 25 received two doses of the MenACWY control vaccine.

The study at large found these results: Spike-specific TCR breadth and depth rose significantly after two AZD1222 doses compared with day 0 and with MenACWY recipients. Participants were mostly white British and included more females than males, and it was suggested by the authors that clonal diversity may have been underestimated. Conclusions about previously exposed vaccinees were limited because only six AZD1222 recipients were SARS-CoV-2 seropositive at baseline. In the small 56-69-year group, the increase in depth fell short of significance, most likely because of low power. Epitopes outside the regions mutated in the B.1.351 and B.1.1.7 variants were reportedly recognized by nearly half of the unique spike-specific TCRs. CD4 TCRs associated with the vaccine covered the entire spike protein, and the dominant responses were in regions 160-218 and 743-854. Because no day 14 peak-response samples were available, the repertoires could be characterized only after the peak T cell response.

The time point tag for this specimen amounts to: baseline before first vaccination. The vaccinee samples were drawn from two UK trials, COV001 and COV002, one of which was a single-blind randomized controlled phase 2/3 trial testing AZD1222 (ChAdOx1 nCoV-19) in healthy adults. For TCRbeta chain sequencing, PBMC samples were collected from trial participants at day 0 and at day 28 after the second dose. Relative to germline, V is missing 5 bases and J is missing 7 bases, with 8 bases of the junction outside any gene match. The germline V gene gives CDR1 as SGHTA and CDR2 as FQGTGA. Including the terminal cysteine and phenylalanine, the CDR3 comprises 14 residues. The read is trimmed to its CDR3 DNA, 42 bases read in frame from base 1. This clone is a singleton in its sample. What this receptor recognizes is not known. No base quality values were provided; no much bigger clone lies one nucleotide off.

The CDR3 regions of human TCRbeta chains were analyzed by immunosequencing. The study's processing was this. Repertoire TCRs were matched against a reference library of SARS-CoV-2-specific TCRs generated with the MIRA antigen-specificity platform. Breadth was defined as the fraction of unique TCRs that were SARS-CoV-2-associated, and depth was defined as the fraction of total T cells that were SARS-CoV-2-associated. Using the MIRA data, each spike-specific TCR was assigned both to the spike region to which the TCR was reactive and to a CD4 or CD8 class. Log10-transformed breadth and depth values were compared by one-way ANOVA with Sidak's multiple comparisons tests. This immuneACCESS table, as held by TCRdb, lists in-frame sequences with V and J called but not all clones. Of the missing ones, under half trace to an unresolved V gene in checked studies; the others have no known cause. The V and J calls and the clone size are those of that table, but D and trimming were determined from the DNA. This sample is represented by approximately 100,000 clones; around 91% of them were singletons. The leading ten clones occupy about 5% of the sample.

The chain links TRBV7-3 with TRBJ2-1; 7 nucleotides in the junction match TRBD2. Sequenced here: peripheral blood, sampled on day 0 of AZD1222 vaccination. The receptor's source is an adult in good health. CDR3 reads: CASSEGGGKNEQFF. The DNA reads TGTGCCAGCAGCGAAGGCGGGGGAAAAAATGAGCAGTTCTTC.